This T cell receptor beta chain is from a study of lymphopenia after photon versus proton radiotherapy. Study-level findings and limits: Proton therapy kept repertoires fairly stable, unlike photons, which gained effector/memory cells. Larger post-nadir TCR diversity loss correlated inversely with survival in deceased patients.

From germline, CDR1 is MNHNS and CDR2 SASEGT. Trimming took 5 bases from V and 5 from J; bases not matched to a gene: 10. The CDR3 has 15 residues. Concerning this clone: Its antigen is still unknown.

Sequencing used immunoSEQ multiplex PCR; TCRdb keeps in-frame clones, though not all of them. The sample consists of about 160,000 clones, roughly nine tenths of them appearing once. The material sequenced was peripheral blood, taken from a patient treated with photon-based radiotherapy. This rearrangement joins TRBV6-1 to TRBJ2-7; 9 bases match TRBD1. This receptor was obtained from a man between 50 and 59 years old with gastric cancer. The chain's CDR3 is CASSTPGTGTHEQYF. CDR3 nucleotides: TGTGCCAGCAGTACGCCCGGGACAGGGACCCACGAGCAGTACTTC.